The 3 T cell receptor beta chains reported below all come from one sample, sequenced in a study of naive CD8 T cells in extremely preterm neonates. Generated by immunoSEQ multiplex PCR, the TCRdb table keeps only in-frame clones and is missing some. There are roughly 5,400 clones in the sample; 95% to 97% occur only once, and about 8.3% lies in the top ten. The sample was naive CD8+ T cells from blood. The receptors shown here come from a human donor in good health.

This clone has a handful of counts. The rearrangement uses TRBV29-1 and TRBJ2-1; 11 bases map to TRBD2. CDR1 and CDR2 (germline): SQVTM, ANQGSEA. Trimming at V came to 7 bases and at J to 4 bases, leaving 15 bases not matched to a gene. The CDR3 spans 17 residues. The CDR3 here is CSALPSGRRGAYNEQFF. The CDR3 nucleotides are TGCAGCGCCCTCCCTAGCGGGAGGAGGGGGGCTTACAATGAGCAGTTCTTC.

This rearrangement joins TRBV9 to TRBJ1-5; D perhaps matches TRBD1 (6 bases). Germline CDR1 reads SGDLS; CDR2 reads YYNGEE. Trimming stripped 4 bases from V and 5 bases from J, with 16 bases between. The CDR3 spans 15 residues. CDR3 DNA: TGTGCCAGCAGCCCTCGCACAGGGAGAGATCAGCCCCAGCATTTT. Encoded protein: CASSPRTGRDQPQHF.

The chain couples TRBV19 to TRBJ1-1; TRBD1 aligns across 8 bases. V lost 3 bases to trimming and J lost 5 bases; unmatched junction nucleotides: 8. CDR1 and CDR2 from the germline V gene are LNHDA and SQIVND (reference sequence). CDR3 size: 15 residues. The CDR3 protein is CASSMWQGAKTEAFF. Written as DNA, the CDR3 is TGTGCCAGTAGTATGTGGCAGGGGGCGAAAACTGAAGCTTTCTTT.